The 13 T cell receptor beta chains below were found in one sample sequenced in a study of post-analysis software for immune sequencing data. Study-wide results and limits: In patients, TRBV5-6, TRBV5-1 and TRBV20-1 belonged to roughly five TRBV segments found more frequently than in controls.

The antigens for these receptors are not known. Every TCR beta cDNA library bore unique molecular identifiers. TCRdb processed the PCR reads anew with MiXCR; each CDR3 protein has one entry. The table has hundreds of thousands of distinct CDR3 sequences, about 39% seen once. The sequenced sample was blood. These TCRs come from a girl aged 2-10 years with multiple sclerosis.

V usage is TRBV6-6 and J usage is TRBJ2-1, with D perhaps TRBD1 (5 bases). Trimming removed 2 bases at V and 6 bases at J, with 14 bases between. The CDR3 sequence is 15 residues long. Germline CDR1 reads MNHNY; CDR2 reads SVGAGI (reference sequence). This CDR3 is CASSYVRELFNEQFF. The CDR3 DNA sequence: TGTGCCAGCAGTTACGTCAGGGAACTATTCAATGAGCAGTTCTTC.

This clonotype was seen a handful of times. This chain uses TRBV28 with TRBJ2-7; D is unresolved. The CDR3 has 16 amino acids. V was clipped by 3 bases and J by 3 bases, with 18 bases between them. Germline V gene lookup returns CDR1 MDHEN and CDR2 SYDVKM. The CDR3 spells CASSFPWTALDYEQYF. CDR3 coding DNA: TGTGCCAGCAGTTTCCCGTGGACGGCTTTGGACTACGAGCAGTACTTC.

The chain uses TRBV21-1 and TRBJ2-1. TRBV21-1 counts as a pseudogene. The CDR3 is made up of 17 amino acids. The CDR3 region has the DNA TGTGCCAGCAGCAGAAAAAGCCTTATCGGCTCCTACAATGAGCAGTTCTTC. It is translated as CASSRKSLIGSYNEQFF.

This chain connects TRBV27 to TRBJ2-1; 7 nucleotides align to TRBD1. CDR3 size: 16 residues. After removal of 2 bases from V and 6 bases from J, the junction contained 10 bases not matched to a gene. CDR1 is MNHEY, CDR2 SMNVEV, per germline (reference sequence). CDR3 loop: CASSLVGGLIVNEQFF. The CDR3 DNA reads as TGTGCCAGCAGTTTAGTAGGGGGCCTCATTGTCAATGAGCAGTTCTTC.

The chain recombines TRBV5-1 with TRBJ1-1; D is perhaps TRBD1 (5 bases). Germline V gives CDR1 SGHRS, CDR2 YFSETQ. The CDR3 contains 14 residues. The V end was cut by 6 bases, the J end by 1 base, with 13 bases between. The CDR3: CASNFEGTNTEAFF. The DNA for the CDR3 is TGCGCCAGCAACTTCGAAGGGACGAACACTGAAGCTTTCTTT.

The genes are TRBV28 and TRBJ2-4; D call uncertain. The J call may be wrong; the DNA end is better matched by TRBJ2-5. Looked up from germline, CDR1 is MDHEN and CDR2 is SYDVKM. The CDR3 extends over 13 amino acids. The CDR3 DNA reads as TGTGCCAGCAGTTTAGTAGTAGTGGAGACCCAGTACTTC. Encoded protein: CASSLVVVETQYF.

This chain connects TRBV7-2 to TRBJ2-7; D remains unclear. The J call is doubtful: the DNA matches TRBJ2-5 better. Germline CDR1 SGHTA, CDR2 FQGNSA. The CDR3 totals 17 residues. The chain's CDR3 is CASSPGRARVMQETQYF. The CDR3 DNA reads TGTGCCAGCAGCCCAGGAAGGGCACGGGTAATGCAAGAGACCCAGTACTTC.

This clonotype was picked up a small number of times. This chain uses TRBV28 with TRBJ2-3; 7 bases fit TRBD1. CDR1 and CDR2 from the germline V gene are MDHEN and SYDVKM. With 6 bases clipped from V and 0 bases from J, the junction kept 6 bases outside the gene matches. The CDR3 runs 15 residues. The CDR3 here is CASSPGQESTDTQYF. The CDR3 DNA follows: TGTGCCAGCAGCCCAGGACAGGAAAGCACAGATACGCAGTATTTT.

The chain uses TRBV6-2 or TRBV6-3 and TRBJ2-1, with D unclear. Germline V CDR1 and CDR2: MNHEY, SVGEGT. V shed 5 bases and J shed 0 bases, with 11 bases lying between them. The length of the CDR3 is 15 residues. CDR3 residues: CASSPEQLSYNEQFF. In DNA, the CDR3 is TGTGCCAGCAGTCCCGAACAGCTCTCCTACAATGAGCAGTTCTTC.

The genes are TRBV2 and TRBJ1-5, with D tentatively TRBD1 (6 bases). Per germline, CDR1 SNHLY and CDR2 FYNNEI. The CDR3 length is 20 residues. Trimming cost V 4 bases and J 0 bases, with 25 bases left between them. The CDR3 coding sequence is TGTGCCAGCAGTGCTATATTACCGGGACACCGGGACCATAGCAATCAGCCCCAGCATTTT. It yields the protein CASSAILPGHRDHSNQPQHF.

The gene calls are TRBV5-1 and TRBJ2-1; D might be TRBD1 or TRBD2, each matching 5 bases. CDR1 is SGHRS and CDR2 is YFSETQ in the germline V gene. The CDR3 is 17 residues long. V lost 4 bases, J lost 6 bases, and 23 bases lay in between. The CDR3: CASSSWDAPLRPNEQFF. DNA for the CDR3: TGCGCCAGCAGCAGCTGGGACGCACCTCTACGGCCCAATGAGCAGTTCTTC. The complete variable domain, with remaining parts taken from reference TRBV5-1 and TRBJ2-1, reads KAGVTQTPRYLIKTRGQQVTLSCSPISGHRSVSWYQQTPGQGLQFLFEYFSETQRNKGNFPGRFSGRQFSNSRSEMNVSTLELGDSALYLCASSSWDAPLRPNEQFFGPGTRLTVL.

CDR3 DNA: TGCAGCGTTGTCGGGCAGATGAGAGACGAGCAGTACTTC. This codes for CSVVGQMRDEQYF. The V gene is TRBV29-1, the J gene TRBJ2-7; D call uncertain. Deletions cut 4 bases from V and 5 bases from J, with 15 bases between. Per the germline V gene, CDR1 is SQVTM and CDR2 is ANQGSEA. CDR3 length: 13 residues.

This clonotype occurred a few times. The V and J genes are TRBV20-1 and TRBJ2-7, with D maybe TRBD2 (6 bases). With 5 bases removed from V and 0 bases from J, the gap between germline ends came to 11 bases. The germline gives CDR1 DFQATT, CDR2 SNEGSKA (reference sequence). There are 13 residues in the CDR3. The DNA of the CDR3 is TGCAGTGCTTATACGGGACTCTCCTACGAGCAGTACTTC. Encoded protein: CSAYTGLSYEQYF.